This record concerns one TCR beta chain sequence. The antigen remains unidentified. With a J-beta primer mix and a sample-barcoded 5' primer, a second PCR ran roughly 7 to 11 cycles. Every sample gave at least 2.5 million paired-end reads containing CDR3. TCRdb re-called the 5' RACE reads with MiXCR, one entry per CDR3 protein. In the table there are hundreds of thousands of distinct CDR3 sequences, approximately 25% of which are singletons. This sample is part of a study of blood T cells in healthy people across ages. This CDR3 contains 16 residues. Trimming pared 1 base from V and 4 bases from J, leaving 13 bases between. Germline loops: CDR1 LNHNV, CDR2 YYDKDF (reference sequence). Study-wide findings and caveats: Long-lived donors exceeded aged donors in naive CD4+ cells and diversity.

This same sample was also part of a study on T cells of mothers and their children.

The V and J genes are TRBV15 and TRBJ1-4, with D maybe TRBD1 (5 bases). The sequence derives from a boy between 10 and 17 years old in good health. The specimen was blood. DNA for the CDR3: TGTGCCACCAGCAGAGGATTAGGGGAGTTTAATGAAAAACTGTTTTTT. Protein: CATSRGLGEFNEKLFF.